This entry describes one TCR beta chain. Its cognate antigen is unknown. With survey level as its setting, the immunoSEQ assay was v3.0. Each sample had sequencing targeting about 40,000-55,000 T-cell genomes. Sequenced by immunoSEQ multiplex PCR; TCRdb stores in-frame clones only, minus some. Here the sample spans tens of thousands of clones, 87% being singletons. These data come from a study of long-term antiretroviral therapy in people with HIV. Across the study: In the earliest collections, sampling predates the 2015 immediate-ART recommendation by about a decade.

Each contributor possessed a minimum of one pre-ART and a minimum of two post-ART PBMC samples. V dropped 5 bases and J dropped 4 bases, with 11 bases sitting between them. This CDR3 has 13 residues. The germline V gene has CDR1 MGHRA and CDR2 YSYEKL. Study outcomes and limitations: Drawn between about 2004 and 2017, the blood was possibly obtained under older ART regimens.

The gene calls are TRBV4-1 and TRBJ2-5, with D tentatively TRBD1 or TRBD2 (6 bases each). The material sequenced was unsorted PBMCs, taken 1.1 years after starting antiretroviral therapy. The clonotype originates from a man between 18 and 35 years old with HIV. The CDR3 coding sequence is TGCGCCAGCAGCAACGGGGGCTCAGAGACCCAGTACTTC. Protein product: CASSNGGSETQYF.